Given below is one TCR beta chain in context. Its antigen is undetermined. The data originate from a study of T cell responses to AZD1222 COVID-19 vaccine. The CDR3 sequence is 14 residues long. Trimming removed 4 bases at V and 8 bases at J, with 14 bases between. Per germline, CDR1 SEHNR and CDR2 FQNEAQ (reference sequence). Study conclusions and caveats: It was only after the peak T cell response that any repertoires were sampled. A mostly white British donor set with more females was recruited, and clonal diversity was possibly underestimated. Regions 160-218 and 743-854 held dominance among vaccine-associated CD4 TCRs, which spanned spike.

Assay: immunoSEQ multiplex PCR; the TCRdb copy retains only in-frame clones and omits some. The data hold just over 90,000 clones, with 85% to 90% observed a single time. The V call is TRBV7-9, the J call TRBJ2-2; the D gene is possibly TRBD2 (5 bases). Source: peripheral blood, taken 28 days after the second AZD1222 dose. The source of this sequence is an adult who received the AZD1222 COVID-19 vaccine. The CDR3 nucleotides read TGTGCCAGCAGCTCATATCTAGCCTGGGGGGAGCTGTTTTTT. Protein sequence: CASSSYLAWGELFF.